Listed here are 13 T cell receptor beta chains from one sample, sequenced in a study of blood T cell repertoires in COVID-19. The assay was immunoSEQ multiplex PCR, and TCRdb's table has in-frame clones only and misses some. Among about 73,000 clones listed, 82% were seen once. Sequencing input: peripheral blood. Receptor source: a woman aged 55-69 years with acute or convalescent COVID-19.

The chain is built from TRBV24-1 and TRBJ1-1; no reliable D call. The V end was cut by 2 bases, the J end by 4 bases, with 13 bases between. This CDR3 comprises 15 residues. Germline V CDR1 and CDR2: KGHDR, SFDVKD. CDR3 coding DNA: TGTGCCACCAGTGATTGGTGGGTTGAGGGCACTGAAGCTTTCTTT. Protein: CATSDWWVEGTEAFF.

The V and J genes are TRBV29-1 and TRBJ1-5; D call uncertain. Germline CDR1 and CDR2: SQVTM and ANQGSEA. This CDR3 comprises 13 residues. V gave up 3 bases and J gave up 0 bases, with 6 bases separating them. CDR3 nucleotides: TGCAGCGTTGAGCTAAATAGCAATCAGCCCCAGCATTTT. This gives the protein CSVELNSNQPQHF.

V is TRBV4-2 and J is TRBJ2-5; D is unclear. Germline V lookup: CDR1 LGHNA, CDR2 YNFKEQ. The germline V and J ends were trimmed by 0 bases and 2 bases, with 4 bases remaining between them. The CDR3 runs 13 residues. The DNA for the CDR3 is TGTGCCAGCAGCCAAGACTTGCAAGAGACCCAGTACTTC. It yields the protein CASSQDLQETQYF.

This clone occurred a few times. The rearrangement links TRBV12-3 or TRBV12-4 to TRBJ2-3; D is uncertain. V gave up 6 bases and J gave up 1 base, with 8 bases separating them. The CDR3 is 13 amino acids. This CDR3 is CASRQTRTDTQYF. The DNA of the CDR3 is TGTGCCAGCAGACAGACCCGCACAGATACGCAGTATTTT.

This clone has only a few counts. The chain recombines TRBV12-3 or TRBV12-4 with TRBJ2-7; D gene ambiguous. The CDR3 runs 12 residues. V lost 5 bases to trimming and J lost 4 bases, with 9 bases between them. The CDR3 reads CASSPTAYEQYF. The DNA of the CDR3 is TGTGCCAGCAGTCCTACAGCATACGAGCAGTACTTC.

The chain recombines TRBV5-5 with TRBJ1-2, with D maybe TRBD1 (6 bases). This CDR3 is 15 amino acids long. V lost 0 bases and J 4 bases, leaving 13 bases between the germline ends. Germline lookup yields CDR1 SGHKS and CDR2 YYEKEE (reference sequence). CDR3 DNA: TGTGCCAGCAGCTTGGAGGGACAACCGGTCTATGGCTACACCTTC. It is translated as CASSLEGQPVYGYTF.

The rearrangement links TRBV30 to TRBJ2-7; 10 bases are a match to TRBD2. The V segment lost 3 bases and the J segment 10 bases; nucleotides outside the gene matches: 12. Germline CDR1 and CDR2: GTSNPN and SVGIG (reference sequence). The CDR3 is 14 residues long. The CDR3: CAWRPAGGVFEQYF. The CDR3 nucleotides are TGTGCCTGGAGACCAGCGGGAGGGGTGTTTGAACAGTACTTC.

This chain uses TRBV2 with TRBJ1-5; no reliable D call. The ends were cut back, 7 bases at V and 4 bases at J, with 20 bases in the middle. CDR3 size: 16 residues. Germline V gene sequence: CDR1 SNHLY, CDR2 FYNNEI. DNA of the CDR3: TGTGCCAGCACCCAAACTCCGGGAGGGCTTAATCAGCCCCAGCATTTT. Its translation: CASTQTPGGLNQPQHF.

A few counts support this clone. The chain links TRBV21-1 to TRBJ1-1; TRBD1, the table's D call, lacks a check against the DNA. TRBV21-1 has pseudogene status. This CDR3 contains 16 residues. CDR3 in amino acids: CASSLLRGIRNTEAFF. CDR3 nucleotide sequence: TGTGCCAGCAGCCTTCTCAGGGGGATAAGGAACACTGAAGCTTTCTTT.

CDR3 DNA sequence: TGTGCCAGCTCCCCGCGACCGGGGGGGCGAGAGACCCAGTACTTC. This translates into CASSPRPGGRETQYF. This chain uses TRBV18 with TRBJ2-5; TRBD2 agrees at 8 bases. V trimming: 6 bases; J trimming: 4 bases; junction bases outside the gene matches: 10. This CDR3 comprises 15 residues. The V gene's germline CDR1 is KGHSH and CDR2 LQKENI.

The chain joins TRBV9 to TRBJ1-4; no clear D. V shed 0 bases and J shed 2 bases, with 8 bases lying between them. The germline V gene encodes CDR1 SGDLS and CDR2 YYNGEE. The CDR3 consists of 15 residues. The CDR3 nucleotides are TGTGCCAGCAGCGTAGTTTATCCGACTAATGAAAAACTGTTTTTT. Its translation is CASSVVYPTNEKLFF. Full variable domain (rest looked up from reference TRBV9 and TRBJ1-4): DSGVTQTPKHLITATGQRVTLRCSPRSGDLSVYWYQQSLDQGLQFLIQYYNGEERAKGNILERFSAQQFPDLHSELNLSSLELGDSALYFCASSVVYPTNEKLFFGSGTQLSVL.

This sequence joins TRBV4-1 and TRBJ1-6; D gene unclear. From germline, CDR1 is MGHRA and CDR2 YSYEKL. V dropped 0 bases and J dropped 14 bases, with 20 bases sitting between them. The CDR3 loop spans 16 amino acids. CDR3 DNA sequence: TGCGCCAGCAGCCAAGATGGGAGGGCAGGCCTGAGTACCCTCCACTTT. Protein: CASSQDGRAGLSTLHF.

The J gene is TRBJ1-4, the V gene TRBV28, with D possibly being TRBD1 (5 bases). The CDR3 runs to 16 residues. CDR1 and CDR2 from the germline V gene are MDHEN and SYDVKM. V was trimmed by 1 base and J by 1 base, leaving 10 bases between them. CDR3 amino acids: CASSLLGPRTNEKLFF. The CDR3 DNA reads as TGTGCCAGCAGTTTATTGGGGCCCAGAACTAATGAAAAACTGTTTTTT.